Shown below are 15 T cell receptor beta chains from a single sample sequenced in a study of shared clonotypes between healthy human individuals. Clones were read by immunoSEQ multiplex PCR, and TCRdb kept only the in-frame ones, dropping some. The sample includes 2 million to 2.5 million clones, approximately 95% seen only once; the top ten take approximately 0.4%. The source material was naive CD4+ T cells from PBMCs. Subset given: CD45RA+ positively selected. These receptors were taken from a young man in good health. Some clones in this sample may be carry-over from other donors' samples.

This clone came up once. This specimen includes other DNA sequences encoding the same CDR3. The V call is TRBV5-1, the J call TRBJ2-1; 9 nucleotides line up with TRBD2. The CDR3 contains 15 residues. V was clipped by 0 bases and J by 5 bases; unmatched bases: 3. CDR1 is SGHRS and CDR2 is YFSETQ in the germline V gene. The CDR3: CASSLVAGGDNEQFF. CDR3 bases: TGCGCCAGCAGCTTGGTTGCGGGAGGGGACAATGAGCAGTTCTTC.

The gene calls are TRBV29-1 and TRBJ2-2; D gene unclear. V lost 7 bases and J lost 2, with 8 bases in between. This CDR3 comprises 12 residues. The germline CDR1 and CDR2 sequences are SQVTM and ANQGSEA. This CDR3 reads CSGQDNTGELFF. CDR3 DNA: TGCAGCGGCCAAGATAACACCGGGGAGCTGTTTTTT.

The chain is built from TRBV7-7 and TRBJ2-1, with D unclear. Trimming shortened V by 1 base and J by 8 bases, and 12 bases separated the two germline ends. The CDR3 length is 14 residues. Germline assignment: CDR1 SSHAT and CDR2 FNYEAQ (reference sequence). This CDR3 is CASSLGLGGDEQFF. The CDR3 DNA is TGTGCCAGCAGCTTAGGTTTAGGTGGCGATGAGCAGTTCTTC.

This sequence joins TRBV6-1 and TRBJ1-1; no firm D call. CDR1 is MNHNS and CDR2 is SASEGT in the germline V gene. The CDR3 consists of 14 residues. The ends were cut back, 6 bases at V and 10 bases at J, with 21 bases in the middle. Written as DNA, the CDR3 is TGTGCCAGCAGGGAGAACTTTGACCGAGCGAGAGCTTTCTTT. Amino acid sequence: CASRENFDRARAFF.

The V gene is TRBV9, the J gene TRBJ2-5; D may be TRBD1 (6 bases). The V gene lost 0 bases and the J gene lost 1 base, with 10 bases spanning the gap. This CDR3 is 15 amino acids long. CDR1 is SGDLS and CDR2 is YYNGEE in the germline V gene. The CDR3 nucleotides are TGTGCCAGCAGCGTAGCTCCGGACAGCCAAGAGACCCAGTACTTC. Its translation is CASSVAPDSQETQYF.

As for this clone: One base away lies a much larger clone, so this may be a sequencing read error. Additional DNA sequences in this sample encode the identical CDR3. The chain carries TRBV5-1 and TRBJ1-1, with a weak D call TRBD1 (5 bases). This CDR3 comprises 13 residues. In germline, CDR1 is SGHRS, CDR2 YFSETQ. The V end lost 2 bases, the J end lost 1 base, and 6 bases lay between the germline ends. The CDR3 DNA sequence: TGCGCCAGCAGCTTTGACAGGAACACTGAAGCTTTCTTT. Amino acid sequence: CASSFDRNTEAFF.

V and J are TRBV18 and TRBJ1-1; no clear D gene. This CDR3 is 13 amino acids long. V was cut by 4 bases and J by 6 bases, with 12 bases left in between. Germline loops: CDR1 KGHSH, CDR2 LQKENI. CDR3 amino acids: CASSLTSEPEAFF. The CDR3 DNA reads as TGTGCCAGCTCACTGACTTCTGAGCCTGAAGCTTTCTTT.

V gene TRBV5-8 combines with J gene TRBJ2-7; D gene unclear. Germline-derived CDR1 and CDR2 are SGHTS and YDEGEE. The CDR3 spans 15 residues. The V gene lost 0 bases and the J gene lost 2 bases, with 12 bases spanning the gap. In nucleotides, the CDR3 is TGTGCCAGCAGCTTGGAAATAGCCGCCCCCTACGAGCAGTACTTC. Translating gives CASSLEIAAPYEQYF.

Only one count was recorded for this clone. The chain employs TRBV7-3 and TRBJ2-3; 7 nucleotides align to TRBD1. This CDR3 has 13 amino acids. Germline CDR1 is SGHTA and CDR2 is FQGTGA. J lost 10 bases, V lost 5 bases, and 9 bases had no gene match. This CDR3 is CASSLRRDSAQYF. CDR3 DNA sequence: TGTGCCAGCAGCCTCCGCCGGGACAGCGCGCAGTATTTT.

The CDR3 region is CASPKNQGASSGNTIYF. The CDR3 bases are TGTGCCAGCCCAAAGAACCAGGGGGCCAGCTCTGGAAACACCATATATTTT. The J gene is TRBJ1-3, the V gene TRBV7-9; TRBD1 agrees at 8 bases. V was clipped by 8 bases and J by 0 bases; unmatched bases: 12. CDR3 length: 17 residues. The germline V gene has CDR1 SEHNR and CDR2 FQNEAQ (reference sequence).

The rearrangement uses TRBV4-1 and TRBJ1-4; D may be TRBD1 (5 bases). This CDR3 region has 15 residues. The V end was cut by 1 base, the J end by 7 bases, with 13 bases between. Germline loops: CDR1 MGHRA, CDR2 YSYEKL. The CDR3 protein is CASSQGNTGGEKLFF. The CDR3 coding sequence is TGCGCCAGCAGCCAAGGTAACACCGGGGGTGAAAAACTGTTTTTT.

The V gene is TRBV19, the J gene TRBJ1-1; tentatively, D is TRBD1 (6 bases). This CDR3 has 14 residues. V gave up 6 bases and J gave up 0 bases, with 11 bases separating them. The germline gives CDR1 LNHDA, CDR2 SQIVND (reference sequence). CDR3 coding DNA: TGTGCCAGTAGAACCGGGACAATGAACACTGAAGCTTTCTTT. As protein: CASRTGTMNTEAFF.

In regard to this clone: The same CDR3 can be traced to other DNA sequences in this sample. This sequence joins TRBV27 and TRBJ2-7; the match to TRBD1 covers 7 bases. Germline CDR1 MNHEY, CDR2 SMNVEV (reference sequence). V gave up 0 bases and J gave up 3 bases; unmatched junction bases: 2. This CDR3 comprises 14 residues. In DNA, the CDR3 is TGTGCCAGCAGTTTATCGGGGGACAGCTACGAGCAGTACTTC. Amino acids: CASSLSGDSYEQYF.

The V and J genes are TRBV28 and TRBJ1-5; no reliable D call. The ends were cut back, 6 bases at V and 7 bases at J, with 10 bases in the middle. The CDR3 is 12 amino acids. Looked up from germline, CDR1 is MDHEN and CDR2 is SYDVKM. The CDR3 DNA follows: TGTGCCAGCAGCAACCGGGTGCAGCCCCAGCATTTT. It specifies CASSNRVQPQHF. The full variable domain, in which reference TRBV28 and TRBJ1-5 provide the parts outside the CDR3, is DVKVTQSSRYLVKRTGEKVFLECVQDMDHENMFWYRQDPGLGLRLIYFSYDVKMKEKGDIPEGYSVSREKKERFSLILESASTNQTSMYLCASSNRVQPQHFGDGTRLSIL.

The DNA for the CDR3 is TGTGCCAGCAGTTTAGGTTCCGGGAGGGCCCGCGTCCTGACTTTC. Translating it yields CASSLGSGRARVLTF. The chain couples TRBV28 to TRBJ2-6, with 8 bases aligning to TRBD2. Trimming cost V 2 bases and J 12 bases; bases outside gene matches: 9. Germline V CDR1 and CDR2: MDHEN, SYDVKM. This CDR3 is 15 amino acids long.